These 27 T cell receptor beta chains came from one sample sequenced in a study of beta chain features in type 1 diabetes. All of the isolated RNA was reverse transcribed, so expressed TCRB transcripts were sequenced. Clones were read by immunoSEQ multiplex PCR, and TCRdb kept only the in-frame ones, dropping some. The table records about 150,000 clones, approximately 12% of them present only once. The sequenced sample consisted of central memory CD4+ T cells from blood. These receptors originate from a man younger than 30 in good health.

The chain carries TRBV4-3 and TRBJ1-4; D is ambiguous. Germline CDR1 is LGHNA and CDR2 is YSLEER. Between the trimmed V and J ends, which lost 1 base and 6 bases, there was a span of 9 bases. CDR3 length equals 14 residues. CDR3 region: CASSQGGKHEKLFF. The CDR3 DNA is TGCGCCAGCAGCCAAGGCGGGAAGCATGAAAAACTGTTTTTT.

In its sample, this clone was seen a few times. The rearrangement joins TRBV21-1 to TRBJ2-1. TRBV21-1 is a recognized pseudogene. The CDR3 has 15 amino acids. This chain's CDR3 is CASSQERRTSPEQFF. The CDR3 DNA is TGTGCCAGCAGCCAAGAGCGAAGGACGTCCCCCGAGCAGTTCTTC.

J is TRBJ2-1 and V is TRBV9; 9 positions agree with TRBD1. CDR1 SGDLS and CDR2 YYNGEE come from the germline V gene. CDR3 length: 14 amino acids. V shed 4 bases, J shed 10 bases, and the junction held 9 bases outside the gene matches. CDR3 in DNA: TGTGCCAGCAGCCCCCAGGGACAGGGAAAAGAGCAGTTCTTC. This gives the protein CASSPQGQGKEQFF. The full variable domain, with the rest looked up from reference TRBV9 and TRBJ2-1, is DSGVTQTPKHLITATGQRVTLRCSPRSGDLSVYWYQQSLDQGLQFLIQYYNGEERAKGNILERFSAQQFPDLHSELNLSSLELGDSALYFCASSPQGQGKEQFFGPGTRLTVL.

This clone was found a few times. This likely traces to a read error, being one base from a far larger clone. The chain uses TRBV30 and TRBJ2-5; TRBD1 matches at 7 bases. CDR3 length: 13 residues. The germline gives CDR1 GTSNPN, CDR2 SVGIG (reference sequence). The CDR3 nucleotides read TGTGCCGGGAGTCAGGGACAGTCGGAGACCCAGTACTTC. The encoded protein is CAGSQGQSETQYF.

The table lists this clone with a few counts. The chain recombines TRBV28 with TRBJ2-2; the match to TRBD1 covers 8 bases. The trim removed 8 bases at V and 1 base at J, leaving 3 bases unmatched. The CDR3 is 14 amino acids. The germline CDR1 and CDR2 sequences are MDHEN and SYDVKM. CDR3 loop: CASLDRGNTGELFF. CDR3 sequence (DNA): TGTGCCAGCCTCGACAGGGGGAACACCGGGGAGCTGTTTTTT.

Only a few counts were recorded for this clone. The rearrangement links TRBV7-2 to TRBJ1-2; TRBD1 aligns across 9 bases. The germline gives CDR1 SGHTA, CDR2 FQGNSA. The CDR3 contains 16 residues. The V gene end was trimmed by 1 base and the J gene end by 8 bases; junction bases not matched to a gene: 11. This chain's CDR3 is CASSLGVGQGEGGYTF. CDR3 in DNA: TGTGCCAGCAGCTTAGGAGTGGGACAGGGCGAGGGAGGCTACACCTTC. Full variable domain (remainder filled in from reference TRBV7-2 and TRBJ1-2): GAGVSQSPSNKVTEKGKDVELRCDPISGHTALYWYRQSLGQGLEFLIYFQGNSAPDKSGLPSDRFSAERTGGSVSTLTIQRTQQEDSAVYLCASSLGVGQGEGGYTFGSGTRLTVV.

The chain uses TRBV18 and TRBJ1-1, with D possibly matching TRBD1 (5 bases). Between the trimmed V and J ends, which lost 5 bases and 0 bases, there was a span of 13 bases. CDR3 length equals 15 residues. Germline loops: CDR1 KGHSH, CDR2 LQKENI. The CDR3, as DNA: TGTGCCAGCTCAAGGGACTCTATCATGAACACTGAAGCTTTCTTT. Its translation: CASSRDSIMNTEAFF.

This clone was detected only a few times. The CDR3 reads CASSLDNRGTDTQYF. Here the CDR3 DNA reads TGTGCCAGCAGCTTAGATAACCGAGGCACAGATACGCAGTATTTT. V and J are TRBV7-2 and TRBJ2-3; no firm D call. The CDR3 has 15 amino acids. The V gene lost 1 base and the J gene lost 1 base, with 9 bases spanning the gap. Germline V gene lookup returns CDR1 SGHTA and CDR2 FQGNSA.

This clone was counted at least ten times. The chain recombines TRBV7-3 with TRBJ2-1; TRBD1 agrees at 9 bases. V was clipped by 5 bases and J by 6 bases; unmatched bases: 11. The CDR3 contains 16 residues. The germline CDR1 and CDR2 sequences are SGHTA and FQGTGA. The CDR3: CASSRPGTGKGNEQFF. Here the CDR3 DNA reads TGTGCCAGCAGCCGCCCGGGGACAGGGAAGGGCAATGAGCAGTTCTTC.

In this sample, this clone turned up a few times. The rearrangement uses TRBV7-3 and TRBJ1-2, with D uncertain. Germline V gene sequence: CDR1 SGHTA, CDR2 FQGTGA. Trimming stripped 5 bases from V and 2 bases from J, with 12 bases between. The CDR3 spans 14 residues. CDR3 sequence (DNA): TGTGCCAGCAGCCCCGGGTACGGGAACTATGGCTACACCTTC. Its translation is CASSPGYGNYGYTF.

Only a few counts were recorded for this clone. V is TRBV4-3 and J is TRBJ2-3, with 11 nucleotides matching TRBD2. This CDR3 region has 19 residues. CDR1 is LGHNA and CDR2 is YSLEER in the germline V gene. The junction had 13 bases not matched to a gene; V was cut back by 0 bases and J by 5 bases. The CDR3 reads CASSQDAASGGPGGDTQYF. CDR3 bases: TGCGCCAGCAGCCAAGATGCGGCTAGCGGGGGGCCCGGGGGAGATACGCAGTATTTT.

This clone has more than one count but fewer than ten. The V and J genes are TRBV20-1 and TRBJ2-7; D is unresolved. This CDR3 region has 11 residues. Germline V gene sequence: CDR1 DFQATT, CDR2 SNEGSKA (reference sequence). V lost 1 base and J 6 bases, leaving 7 bases between the germline ends. CDR3 protein: CSARGPIEQYF. The CDR3 DNA sequence: TGCAGTGCTAGAGGCCCTATCGAGCAGTACTTC.

J is TRBJ2-3 and V is TRBV4-2, with D tentatively TRBD2 (5 bases). This CDR3 comprises 13 residues. Germline values: CDR1 LGHNA, CDR2 YNFKEQ. V lost 0 bases, J lost 7 bases, and 8 bases lay in between. The CDR3, as DNA: TGTGCCAGCAGCCAAGATCGACTAAATACGCAGTATTTT. It is translated as CASSQDRLNTQYF.

CDR3 coding DNA: TGTGCCTGGAGTGTCCCCGGCCAGAAGAGCGAGCAGTACTTC. Translated, it gives CAWSVPGQKSEQYF. This chain links TRBV30 with TRBJ2-7, with D uncertain. This CDR3 comprises 14 residues. The V end was cut by 0 bases, the J end by 6 bases, with 15 bases between. The germline gives CDR1 GTSNPN, CDR2 SVGIG (reference sequence). Full variable domain (outside the CDR3, taken from reference TRBV30 and TRBJ2-7): SQTIHQWPATLVQPVGSPLSLECTVEGTSNPNLYWYRQAAGRGLQLLFYSVGIGQISSEVPQNLSASRPQDRQFILSSKKLLLSDSGFYLCAWSVPGQKSEQYFGPGTRLTVT.

The chain carries TRBV29-1 and TRBJ1-2, with TRBD1 matching 7 bases. The CDR3 extends over 12 amino acids. Germline CDR1 SQVTM, CDR2 ANQGSEA. V lost 7 bases and J lost 4; bases outside the gene matches: 6. CDR3 residues: CSAGQSRYGYTF. For the CDR3, the DNA is TGCAGCGCGGGACAGTCTCGCTATGGCTACACCTTC.

In its sample, this clone was seen a few times. This rearrangement joins TRBV7-2 to TRBJ2-7, with 7 nucleotides matching TRBD1. This CDR3 spans 13 amino acids. Per germline, CDR1 SGHTA and CDR2 FQGNSA. Trimming at V came to 6 bases and at J to 5 bases, leaving 7 bases not matched to a gene. CDR3 sequence: CASSKGQVHEQYF. Here the CDR3 DNA reads TGTGCCAGCAGTAAAGGACAGGTGCACGAGCAGTACTTC. The variable domain in full, completed from reference TRBV7-2 and TRBJ2-7, reads GAGVSQSPSNKVTEKGKDVELRCDPISGHTALYWYRQSLGQGLEFLIYFQGNSAPDKSGLPSDRFSAERTGGSVSTLTIQRTQQEDSAVYLCASSKGQVHEQYFGPGTRLTVT.

This clone was seen a few times. This sequence joins TRBV25-1 and TRBJ2-1; the match to TRBD2 covers 9 bases. Germline assignment: CDR1 MGHDK and CDR2 SYGVNS. The CDR3 contains 13 residues. The junction had 1 base not matched to a gene; V was cut back by 6 bases and J by 4 bases. CDR3 nucleotides: TGTGCCAGCAGGACTAGCGGTTACAATGAGCAGTTCTTC. Translating it yields CASRTSGYNEQFF.

V is TRBV4-2 and J is TRBJ1-6; 7 nucleotides align to TRBD1. Germline V gene sequence: CDR1 LGHNA, CDR2 YNFKEQ. This CDR3 is built from 16 residues. The junction had 9 bases not matched to a gene; V was cut back by 3 bases and J by 7 bases. The chain's CDR3 is CASSHKQGRENSPLHF. CDR3 nucleotide sequence: TGTGCCAGCAGCCATAAACAGGGGAGAGAAAATTCACCCCTCCACTTT.

This rearrangement joins TRBV7-9 to TRBJ2-1; no clear D. Germline loops: CDR1 SEHNR, CDR2 FQNEAQ (reference sequence). This CDR3 comprises 12 residues. The CDR3 reads CAAQVTYNEQFF. In nucleotides, the CDR3 is TGTGCAGCTCAGGTTACCTACAATGAGCAGTTCTTC.

This clone came up a few times. The rearrangement links TRBV7-2 to TRBJ2-5; possibly TRBD2 for D (5 bases). CDR3 length equals 14 residues. In germline, CDR1 is SGHTA, CDR2 FQGNSA. Trimming left V 0 bases short and J 1 base short, with 6 bases between. Written as DNA, the CDR3 is TGTGCCAGCAGCTTAGCGGGAGCCCAAGAGACCCAGTACTTC. Translation gives CASSLAGAQETQYF.

In regard to this clone: The identical CDR3 is also encoded by other nucleotide sequences in the sample. The chain is built from TRBV5-1 and TRBJ2-5, with D possibly called TRBD1 or TRBD2 (5 bases each). With 4 bases removed from V and 5 bases from J, the gap between germline ends came to 12 bases. From germline, CDR1 is SGHRS and CDR2 YFSETQ. This CDR3 is 13 amino acids long. The CDR3 protein is CASSPGARETQYF. In DNA form, the CDR3 reads TGCGCCAGCAGCCCCGGGGCGCGGGAGACCCAGTACTTC.

This clone has only a few counts. V usage is TRBV9 and J usage is TRBJ1-5, with no clear D. Germline CDR1 is SGDLS and CDR2 is YYNGEE. V was shortened by 0 bases and J by 1 base, with 8 bases between the two germline ends. The CDR3 extends over 15 amino acids. CDR3 nucleotides: TGTGCCAGCAGCGTAGCGGGTTACAGCAATCAGCCCCAGCATTTT. This codes for CASSVAGYSNQPQHF.

The rearrangement joins TRBV9 to TRBJ1-1; D not certain. The CDR3 consists of 14 residues. Germline-derived CDR1 and CDR2 are SGDLS and YYNGEE. V shed 0 bases and J shed 2 bases, with 8 bases lying between them. The CDR3: CASSVDAGNTEAFF. The CDR3 DNA follows: TGTGCCAGCAGCGTAGATGCGGGTAACACTGAAGCTTTCTTT.

In its sample, this clone was seen a few times. The chain is built from TRBV7-3 and TRBJ2-1; 16 bases are a match to TRBD2. The germline V gene encodes CDR1 SGHTA and CDR2 FQGTGA. The CDR3 length is 18 residues. Trimming cost V 5 bases and J 2 bases; bases outside gene matches: 6. The CDR3 sequence is CASSTPGLAGGTYNEQFF. The CDR3 bases are TGTGCCAGCAGCACCCCGGGACTAGCGGGAGGGACCTACAATGAGCAGTTCTTC.

J is TRBJ1-2 and V is TRBV29-1; 7 bases match TRBD1. This CDR3 spans 12 amino acids. Per germline, CDR1 SQVTM and CDR2 ANQGSEA. V trimming: 4 bases; J trimming: 8 bases; junction bases outside the gene matches: 7. In DNA, the CDR3 is TGCAGCGTTGTAGGCCAGGGGGAAGGCTACACCTTC. It yields the protein CSVVGQGEGYTF.

This clone was detected a few times. The chain joins TRBV29-1 to TRBJ1-2; no firm D call. V shed 7 bases and J shed 6 bases, with 12 bases lying between them. This CDR3 region has 11 residues. Germline CDR1 SQVTM, CDR2 ANQGSEA. The CDR3 coding sequence is TGCAGCGGACGTATTGGGGATGGCTACACCTTC. Its translation is CSGRIGDGYTF.

This clone was detected a few times. V and J are TRBV9 and TRBJ2-1; 14 bases are a match to TRBD2. Trimming at V came to 8 bases and at J to 7 bases, leaving 11 bases not matched to a gene. CDR3 length: 16 amino acids. Germline assignment: CDR1 SGDLS and CDR2 YYNGEE. CDR3 amino acids: CARFPKTSGRENEQFF. The CDR3 DNA reads as TGTGCCAGATTCCCGAAGACTAGCGGGAGGGAAAATGAGCAGTTCTTC.